Listed below are T cell receptor beta chains from one sample, sequenced in a study of blood T cell repertoires in COVID-19. Method: immunoSEQ multiplex PCR; TCRdb's copy keeps in-frame clones and lacks some. The sample gives approximately 220,000 clones, more than 75% of which show up once; 2.9% is in the top ten. The sample was peripheral blood. These receptor sequences come from a man aged 50 or older who had recovered from COVID-19. CDR3s include the opening cysteine and the closing phenylalanine or tryptophan. Each record gives: J gene, D gene, clone size, V gene, CDR3 protein, CDR3 DNA. A D gene is named only where the DNA matches it firmly. Not all rows give a size; the values are once, few, many and, for expanded clones, a class.

TRBJ2-7 | - | once | TRBV7-9 | CASSLIAGLGEQYF | TGTGCCAGCAGCTTAATCGCAGGGCTCGGCGAGCAGTACTTC
TRBJ2-3 | - | - | TRBV9 | CASSVGLLGTDTQYF | TGTGCCAGCAGCGTGGGGCTTCTCGGGACAGATACGCAGTATTTT
TRBJ1-2 | TRBD1 | once | TRBV5-4 | CASSSLPQGANYGYTF | TGTGCCAGCAGCTCCCTTCCCCAGGGGGCTAACTATGGCTACACCTTC
TRBJ2-4 | - | - | TRBV9 | CASSPREWPDIQYF | TGTGCCAGCAGCCCCAGGGAATGGCCAGACATTCAGTACTTC
TRBJ2-7 | - | - | TRBV14 | CASSQVPGFSFRF | TGTGCCAGCAGCCAAGTGCCCGGGTTTAGTTTTCGGTTC
TRBJ1-5 | - | - | TRBV30 | CAWSVPGGSNQPQHF | TGTGCCTGGAGTGTCCCCGGGGGTAGCAATCAGCCCCAGCATTTT
TRBJ1-2 | - | - | TRBV12-3/TRBV12-4 | CASRQTGLYGYTF | TGTGCCAGCAGGCAAACAGGTCTCTATGGCTACACCTTC
TRBJ1-5 | - | few | TRBV27 | CASSLFARGPDIGEQPQHF | TGTGCCAGCAGTTTATTTGCGCGGGGACCGGACATCGGAGAACAGCCCCAGCATTTT
TRBJ2-5 | TRBD1 | - | TRBV29-1 | CSVDGLTGVWETQYF | TGCAGCGTTGATGGGCTGACAGGGGTGTGGGAGACCCAGTACTTC
TRBJ1-2 | TRBD1 | - | TRBV7-2 | CASSLVGQGIYGYTF | TGTGCCAGCAGCTTAGTGGGACAGGGGATCTATGGCTACACCTTC
TRBJ2-1 | TRBD1 | - | TRBV5-1 | CASSLGQGSLNEQFF | TGCGCCAGCAGCTTGGGACAGGGTTCCCTCAATGAGCAGTTCTTC
TRBJ2-5 | TRBD1 | - | TRBV7-2 | CASSVNRGDGETQYF | TGTGCCAGCAGCGTCAACAGGGGGGATGGGGAGACCCAGTACTTC
TRBJ2-3 | - | - | TRBV15 | CATSSGSVPDTQYF | TGTGCCACCAGCAGCGGGAGTGTGCCAGATACGCAGTATTTT
TRBJ1-1 | TRBD1 | - | TRBV28 | CASSSPGQGVMNTEAFF | TGTGCCAGCAGTTCACCGGGACAGGGGGTAATGAACACTGAAGCTTTCTTT
TRBJ2-6 | - | - | TRBV19 | CASTGFSGANVLTF | TGTGCCAGTACAGGGTTCTCTGGGGCCAACGTCCTGACTTTC
TRBJ2-6 | TRBD2 | - | TRBV13 | CASSWRGAGVSGANVLTF | TGTGCCAGCAGCTGGCGGGGGGCCGGAGTCTCTGGGGCCAACGTCCTGACTTTC
TRBJ2-7 | TRBD2 | - | TRBV28 | CASSGTSGRQGYF | TGTGCCAGCAGTGGGACTAGCGGGAGGCAGGGGTACTTC
TRBJ2-2 | TRBD2 | - | TRBV2 | CASRLAGAGGELFF | TGTGCCAGCAGGCTAGCGGGAGCGGGCGGGGAGCTGTTTTTT
TRBJ1-1 | TRBD1 | - | TRBV2 | CASKRRDRVAEAFF | TGTGCCAGCAAGCGCCGGGACAGGGTGGCTGAAGCTTTCTTT
TRBJ2-1 | - | - | TRBV4-1 | CASTSRGAGDHEQFF | TGCGCCAGCACCTCAAGGGGGGCGGGAGACCATGAGCAGTTCTTC
TRBJ2-1 | TRBD1 | - | TRBV5-1 | CASSFPRGQNNEQFF | TGCGCCAGCAGCTTCCCCAGGGGGCAAAACAATGAGCAGTTCTTC
TRBJ1-2 | - | - | TRBV7-8 | CASSLSSNYGYTF | TGTGCCAGCAGCTTGAGTAGTAACTATGGCTACACCTTC
TRBJ2-1 | TRBD2 | few | TRBV27 | CASSFLAGRNEQFF | TGTGCCAGCAGTTTCCTAGCGGGAAGGAATGAGCAGTTCTTC
TRBJ2-7 | - | - | TRBV19 | CASSWGLAASYEQYF | TGTGCCAGTAGTTGGGGGCTAGCGGCCTCCTACGAGCAGTACTTC
TRBJ2-1 | TRBD2 | - | TRBV7-9 | CASSRERGPYEQFF | TGTGCCAGCAGCCGAGAGCGGGGTCCCTATGAGCAGTTCTTC
TRBJ2-1 | - | - | TRBV3-1/TRBV3-2 | CASSLPGGYEQFF | TGTGCCAGCAGCCTTCCGGGGGGCTATGAGCAGTTCTTC
TRBJ2-1 | TRBD1 | - | TRBV6-5 | CASSYRGQGTIEQFF | TGTGCCAGCAGTTACCGAGGACAGGGGACAATTGAGCAGTTCTTC
TRBJ1-2 | - | - | TRBV2 | CASRRGADGYTF | TGTGCCAGCAGAAGGGGTGCGGATGGCTACACCTTC
TRBJ2-1 | - | - | TRBV27 | CASNKLGARGYNEQFF | TGTGCCAGCAATAAATTAGGAGCCCGGGGGTACAATGAGCAGTTCTTC
TRBJ2-1 | - | - | TRBV21-1 | CASSKRTLAGGRNEQFF | TGTGCCAGCAGCAAACGGACACTAGCGGGAGGGCGCAATGAGCAGTTCTTC
TRBJ2-1 | TRBD1 | - | TRBV6-5 | CASSYRGPYNEQFF | TGTGCCAGCAGTTACAGGGGGCCCTACAATGAGCAGTTCTTC
TRBJ1-1 | TRBD1 | - | TRBV6-5 | CASSRQGTNTEAFF | TGTGCCAGCAGTAGACAGGGTACGAACACTGAAGCTTTCTTT
TRBJ2-5 | TRBD2 | - | TRBV29-1 | CSVAASGKETQYF | TGCAGCGTTGCAGCTAGCGGGAAAGAGACCCAGTACTTC
TRBJ2-7 | - | - | TRBV28 | CASSFSFEQYF | TGTGCCAGCAGTTTTTCCTTCGAGCAGTACTTC
TRBJ1-4 | TRBD1 | - | TRBV29-1 | CSVGQGREKLFF | TGCAGCGTAGGACAGGGGCGGGAAAAACTGTTTTTT
TRBJ1-2 | - | many | TRBV20-1 | CSASTAREGYTF | TGCAGTGCTAGTACAGCACGAGAGGGCTACACCTTC
TRBJ2-7 | - | - | TRBV24-1 | CATSDLSLTGGRDSYEQYF | TGTGCCACCAGTGATTTGAGTCTAACAGGCGGCAGGGACTCCTACGAGCAGTACTTC
TRBJ1-6 | - | - | TRBV3-1/TRBV3-2 | CASSQAPTDSPLHF | TGTGCCAGCAGCCAAGCGCCCACAGATTCACCCCTCCACTTT
TRBJ1-2 | - | - | TRBV27 | CASRSVGENYGYTF | TGTGCCAGCAGATCTGTAGGGGAAAACTATGGCTACACCTTC
TRBJ1-6 | TRBD1 | - | TRBV6-1 | CASSEQGADSPLHF | TGTGCCAGCAGTGAACAGGGGGCTGATTCACCCCTCCACTTT
TRBJ2-2 | TRBD1 | - | TRBV27 | CASSLRMIGTGTTGELFF | TGTGCCAGCAGTTTAAGAATGATTGGGACAGGGACGACCGGGGAGCTGTTTTTT
TRBJ2-7 | - | - | TRBV18 | CASSPPTVGEQYF | TGTGCCAGCTCACCACCGACTGTGGGCGAGCAGTACTTC
TRBJ2-5 | - | - | TRBV5-1 | CASSLNRGGRETQYF | TGCGCCAGCAGCTTGAACAGGGGGGGCCGGGAGACCCAGTACTTC
TRBJ2-7 | TRBD1 | - | TRBV5-1 | CASSQLGTGKIFYEQYF | TGCGCCAGCAGCCAACTCGGGACAGGAAAAATATTCTACGAGCAGTACTTC
TRBJ2-1 | TRBD2 | - | TRBV6-4 | CASRSLAEKRYNEQFF | TGTGCCAGCAGGTCTCTAGCGGAGAAACGTTACAATGAGCAGTTCTTC
TRBJ1-5 | - | - | TRBV28 | CASSIQGFGNQPQHF | TGTGCCAGCAGTATCCAGGGCTTTGGAAATCAGCCCCAGCATTTT
TRBJ2-1 | - | - | TRBV12-3/TRBV12-4 | CATRGGMNEQFF | TGTGCAACCCGAGGCGGGATGAATGAGCAGTTCTTC
TRBJ2-1 | - | few | TRBV6-6 | CASSYFGTSGEQFF | TGTGCCAGCAGTTACTTCGGCACCTCAGGGGAGCAGTTCTTC
TRBJ2-3 | TRBD2 | - | TRBV19 | CASLDRPTSGTTDTQYF | TGTGCCAGCTTGGACAGACCGACTAGCGGTACCACAGATACGCAGTATTTT
TRBJ2-7 | TRBD1 | once | TRBV28 | CASSSGGTGRIYEQYF | TGTGCCAGCAGTTCCGGTGGGACAGGGAGGATATACGAGCAGTACTTC
TRBJ2-2 | - | - | TRBV24-1 | CATSDFIAGDTGELFF | TGTGCCACCAGTGATTTTATTGCGGGCGACACCGGGGAGCTGTTTTTT
TRBJ2-5 | - | - | TRBV5-4 | CASSSAGETQYF | TGTGCCAGCAGCTCCGCGGGGGAGACCCAGTACTTC